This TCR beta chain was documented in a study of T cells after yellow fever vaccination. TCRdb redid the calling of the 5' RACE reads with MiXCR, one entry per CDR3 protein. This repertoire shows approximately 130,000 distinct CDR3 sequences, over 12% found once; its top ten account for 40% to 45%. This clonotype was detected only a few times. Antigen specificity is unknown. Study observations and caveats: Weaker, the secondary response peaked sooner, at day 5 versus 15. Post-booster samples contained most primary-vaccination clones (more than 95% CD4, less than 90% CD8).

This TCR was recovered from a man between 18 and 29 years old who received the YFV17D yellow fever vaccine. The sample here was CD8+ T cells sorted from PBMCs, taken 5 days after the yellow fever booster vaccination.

CDR3 amino acids: CASSPGGGNTIYF. CDR3 bases: TGTGCCAGCAGCCCCGGAGGTGGAAACACCATATATTTT. The V and J genes are TRBV3-1 and TRBJ1-3; D call uncertain. Germline V gives CDR1 LGHDT, CDR2 YNNKEL (reference sequence). Trimming shortened V by 4 bases and J by 3 bases, and 7 bases separated the two germline ends. The CDR3 loop spans 13 amino acids. Combining the CDR3 with reference TRBV3-1 and TRBJ1-3 gives the whole variable domain DTAVSQTPKYLVTQMGNDKSIKCEQNLGHDTMYWYKQDSKKFLKIMFSYNNKELIINETVPNRFSPKSPDKAHLNLHINSLELGDSAVYFCASSPGGGNTIYFGEGSWLTVV.